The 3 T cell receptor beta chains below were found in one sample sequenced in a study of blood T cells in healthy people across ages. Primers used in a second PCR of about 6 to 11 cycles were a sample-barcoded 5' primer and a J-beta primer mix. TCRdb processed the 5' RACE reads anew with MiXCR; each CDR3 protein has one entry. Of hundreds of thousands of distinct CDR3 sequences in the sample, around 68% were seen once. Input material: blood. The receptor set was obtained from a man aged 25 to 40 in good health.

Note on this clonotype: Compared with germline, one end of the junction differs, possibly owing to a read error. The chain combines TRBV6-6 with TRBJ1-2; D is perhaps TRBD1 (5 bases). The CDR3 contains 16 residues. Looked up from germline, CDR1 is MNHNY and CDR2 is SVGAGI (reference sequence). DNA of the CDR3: TGTGCCAGCAGTTCCTCAGAGGGGCTACTTAACTATGGCTATACCTTC. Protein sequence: CASSSSEGLLNYGYTF.

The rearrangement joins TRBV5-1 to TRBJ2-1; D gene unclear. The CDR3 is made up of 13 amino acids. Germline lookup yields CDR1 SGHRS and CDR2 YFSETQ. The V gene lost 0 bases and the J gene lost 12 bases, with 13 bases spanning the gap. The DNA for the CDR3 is TGCGCCAGCAGCTTGGACGTTCGGACGCGGCAGTTCTTC. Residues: CASSLDVRTRQFF.

The CDR3, as DNA: TGTGCCAGCAGTGAAACATCCGCTAACTATGGCTACACCTTC. This sequence encodes CASSETSANYGYTF. The rearrangement uses TRBV2 and TRBJ1-2; D is uncertain. The germline V gene encodes CDR1 SNHLY and CDR2 FYNNEI. V dropped 2 bases and J dropped 0 bases, with 7 bases sitting between them. CDR3 size: 14 residues.